This is a list of T cell receptor beta chains from one sample in a study of shared clonotypes between healthy human individuals. Method: immunoSEQ multiplex PCR; TCRdb's copy keeps in-frame clones and lacks some. The sample consists of 1.4 million or so clones, roughly 98.5% of them appearing once. Source material: naive CD4+ T cells sorted from blood. These receptors originate from a man aged 30 to 45 in good health. Each CDR3 is given with its conserved first and last residue. A D gene is named only where the DNA matches it firmly. Size is stated for part of the rows, as once, few or many counts, or as a class when the clone is expanded.

CDR3 length	V gene	D gene	clone size	J gene	CDR3 DNA	CDR3 protein
15	TRBV30	-	-	TRBJ2-1	TGTGCCTGGAATATTGGTCTTACTTCCTACAATGAGCAGTTCTTC	CAWNIGLTSYNEQFF
13	TRBV14	-	-	TRBJ2-7	TGTGCCAGCCGCAAAGGGGGGAAATACGAGCAGTACTTC	CASRKGGKYEQYF
13	TRBV15	TRBD2	-	TRBJ2-3	TGTGCCACCAGCAGAATAGCGGGAGGGCCGTGGTATTTT	CATSRIAGGPWYF
19	TRBV19	-	-	TRBJ2-2	TGTGCCAGTAGTTCAACAGGCCATTATTCGGGAGTATTCACCGGGGAGCTGTTTTTT	CASSSTGHYSGVFTGELFF
15	TRBV6-5	-	-	TRBJ2-1	TGTGCCAGCAGCCAAACCGGCGGCGGACCGAATGAGCAGTTCTTC	CASSQTGGGPNEQFF
15	TRBV9	-	-	TRBJ2-7	TGTGCCAGCAGCGTTGGGGTTGGGACCCTATACGAGCAGTACTTC	CASSVGVGTLYEQYF
13	TRBV4-1	-	once	TRBJ1-1	TGCGCCAGCAGCCAAGTGGGGGCGACTGAAGCTTTCTTT	CASSQVGATEAFF
15	TRBV11-2	TRBD1	-	TRBJ2-5	TGTGCCAGCAGCCTTACAGGGGGCAGTGAGAAGACCCAGTACTTC	CASSLTGGSEKTQYF
14	TRBV5-1	-	-	TRBJ2-1	TGCGCCAGCAGCAGGGTCAAAAACGACAATGAGCAGTTCTTC	CASSRVKNDNEQFF
15	TRBV21-1	-	once	TRBJ1-2	TGTGCCATTAGCCAGGGGGCGGACTCTAACTATGGCTACACCTTC	CAISQGADSNYGYTF
15	TRBV27	-	-	TRBJ1-5	TGTGCCAGCAGTTTTAATGAGAATAGCAATCAGCCCCAGCATTTT	CASSFNENSNQPQHF
13	TRBV18	TRBD1	-	TRBJ1-3	TGTGCCAGCTCAGCACAGGGGGCCAACACCATATATTTT	CASSAQGANTIYF
15	TRBV9	TRBD2	-	TRBJ2-1	TGTGCCAGCAGCGAGGGACTAGCGGTCTACAATGAGCAGTTCTTC	CASSEGLAVYNEQFF
14	TRBV7-9	-	-	TRBJ2-7	TGTGCCAGCAGCCAAAGGACGGTTCTTTACGAGCAGTACTTC	CASSQRTVLYEQYF
14	TRBV5-1	-	-	TRBJ2-3	TGCGCCAGCAGCTTACCGACAGGATCTGATACGCAGTATTTT	CASSLPTGSDTQYF
15	TRBV28	-	-	TRBJ2-5	TGTGCCAGCACCAATGCAGAGGGGACGGGAGAGACCCAGTACTTC	CASTNAEGTGETQYF
16	TRBV7-2	-	-	TRBJ2-1	TGTGCCAGCAGCACAAATACAGGGAATCCCTACAATGAGCAGTTCTTC	CASSTNTGNPYNEQFF
13	TRBV28	-	-	TRBJ1-5	TGTGCCAGCGGACCCTATAGCAATCAGCCCCAGCATTTT	CASGPYSNQPQHF
15	TRBV7-2	-	-	TRBJ2-7	TGTGCCAGCAGCATTCCGGCGGGACCTAGAGGCGAGCAGTACTTC	CASSIPAGPRGEQYF
18	TRBV15	-	-	TRBJ2-6	TGTGCCACCAGCAGAGAGGGACTTCCAGGCTCTGGGGCCAACGTCCTGACTTTC	CATSREGLPGSGANVLTF
13	TRBV5-4	-	-	TRBJ1-5	TGTGCCAGCAGCCAGGACTCCAATCAGCCCCAGCATTTT	CASSQDSNQPQHF
21	TRBV4-3	TRBD2	-	TRBJ2-1	TGCGCCAGCAGCCAAGCGGCAGGTCGACCGGGACTAGCGAGCTCCTACAATGAGCAGTTCTTC	CASSQAAGRPGLASSYNEQFF
14	TRBV5-1	TRBD1	-	TRBJ1-1	TGCGCCAGCAGCCCAGGGGACAGCCGGTATGAAGCTTTCTTT	CASSPGDSRYEAFF
15	TRBV27	-	-	TRBJ2-1	TGTGCCAGCCGGCGGGGTTTAAGCTCCTACAATGAGCAGTTCTTC	CASRRGLSSYNEQFF
15	TRBV5-1	-	-	TRBJ1-1	TGCGCCAGCAGCGATCAAGGGAACATGAACACTGAAGCTTTCTTT	CASSDQGNMNTEAFF
13	TRBV10-3	TRBD1	-	TRBJ2-7	TGTGCCAACTCGGGACAGGGAGCCTACGAGCAGTACTTC	CANSGQGAYEQYF
15	TRBV27	TRBD2	-	TRBJ2-7	TGTGCCAGCAGCCCAAGACCGGGACTAAACAACGAGCAGTACTTC	CASSPRPGLNNEQYF
15	TRBV28	-	-	TRBJ1-2	TGTGCCAGCACCACAACCTCGCCAGGGAAGTATGGCTACACCTTC	CASTTTSPGKYGYTF
13	TRBV29-1	-	-	TRBJ1-1	TGCAGCGTTGATTTGGGCAGCGACACTGAAGCTTTCTTT	CSVDLGSDTEAFF
19	TRBV27	TRBD2	-	TRBJ2-7	TGTGCCAGCAGCTTGCGGGGCAGGGGCATGGGGACTAGGACCTACGAGCAGTACTTC	CASSLRGRGMGTRTYEQYF
15	TRBV7-9	-	-	TRBJ1-5	TGTGCCAGCAGCTTATCCGTGACAGACAATCAGCCCCAGCATTTT	CASSLSVTDNQPQHF
19	TRBV7-6	TRBD2	-	TRBJ2-4	TGTGCCAGCAGCCGATTACTAGCGGGGAAAGGTCTAGCCAAAAACATTCAGTACTTC	CASSRLLAGKGLAKNIQYF
15	TRBV2	-	-	TRBJ2-7	TGTGCCAGCAGTGGGGGGGCGGTCAGCTCCTACGAGCAGTACTTC	CASSGGAVSSYEQYF
15	TRBV5-1	-	-	TRBJ2-3	TGCGCCAGCAACCCCACAGGACCCTCTACAGATACGCAGTATTTT	CASNPTGPSTDTQYF
13	TRBV7-9	-	-	TRBJ1-5	TGTGCCAGCAGCTATAGGGATAATCAGCCCCAGCATTTT	CASSYRDNQPQHF
15	TRBV7-9	-	-	TRBJ1-5	TGTGCCAGCAGCTTCGCTGGAGATAGCAATCAGCCCCAGCATTTT	CASSFAGDSNQPQHF